Listed below are T cell receptor beta chains from one sample, sequenced in a study of shared T cell receptors in the human thymus. The method was immunoSEQ multiplex PCR; TCRdb's version includes in-frame clones alone and lacks a portion of them. The top ten hold over 0.008% of the sample, which has hundreds of thousands of clones, 85% to 90% seen once. These records were also assigned to another study, of human thymus T cells.

The sample consisted of thymocytes. The receptors originated from a boy younger than two with a congenital heart defect. Both conserved end residues are part of each CDR3. Fields, in order: D gene, V gene, clone size, J gene, CDR3 DNA, CDR3 protein. The D gene is left open where the match is weak. Part of the rows lack a size; the others show once, few, many or a class for expanded clones.

>NA|TRBV4-1|NA|TRBJ2-1
TGCGCCAGCAGCCAAGATGGGGGCTTCTATGAGCAGTTCTTC
CASSQDGGFYEQFF
>TRBD1|TRBV6-1|once|TRBJ1-2
TGTGCCAGCAGTGACCAGGGACAGTATGGCTACACCTTC
CASSDQGQYGYTF
>TRBD1|TRBV6-4|NA|TRBJ2-2
TGTGCCAGCAGTAGGACAGGGGCGGATAAAAACACCGGGGAGCTGTTTTTT
CASSRTGADKNTGELFF
>TRBD1|TRBV13|NA|TRBJ1-2
TGTGCCAGCAGCAACTACAGGGGGGTTAACTATGGCTACACCTTC
CASSNYRGVNYGYTF
>TRBD2|TRBV5-7|NA|TRBJ2-7
TGTGCCAGCAGCTTGTTTCTCAGCGGGAGCGGATACTACGAGCAGTACTTC
CASSLFLSGSGYYEQYF
>TRBD2|TRBV30|once|TRBJ2-7
TGTGCCTGGAGTGTACGCGTAGCGGGAGCCTACGAGCAGTACTTC
CAWSVRVAGAYEQYF
>NA|TRBV6-5|NA|TRBJ2-5
TGTGCCAGCAGTTTCGGAGAGACCCAGTACTTC
CASSFGETQYF
>TRBD1|TRBV27|few|TRBJ1-2
TGTGCCACCCGGGGCAGGGGGCGAAACTATGGCTACACCTTC
CATRGRGRNYGYTF
>TRBD1|TRBV2|few|TRBJ2-7
TGTGCCAGCAGAACATACCGGGACAGGCAAATCTACGAGCAGTACTTC
CASRTYRDRQIYEQYF
>NA|TRBV11-2|NA|TRBJ1-5
TGTGCCAGCAGCCCAGTGAGGATCCAGGGGACCATCCTTAATCAGCCCCAGCATTTT
CASSPVRIQGTILNQPQHF
>TRBD2|TRBV11-3|NA|TRBJ2-1
TGTGCCAGCAGCGAGGGACTAGCGGGAGCCCATGAGCAGTTCTTC
CASSEGLAGAHEQFF
>TRBD1|TRBV27|NA|TRBJ1-5
TGTGCCAGCAGTTTACAGGGGGCACAGCCCCAGCATTTT
CASSLQGAQPQHF
>TRBD1|TRBV28|NA|TRBJ2-7
TGTGCCAGCAGTTTATCCGGACAGGGGGTTTACGAGCAGTACTTC
CASSLSGQGVYEQYF
>NA|TRBV15|few|TRBJ2-1
TGTGCCACCAGCGGTAGGTGCGGGGTCAATGAGCAGTTCTTC
CATSGRCGVNEQFF